The 16 T cell receptor beta chains presented below share a single source sample, sequenced in a study of identical twins. Via MiXCR, TCRdb re-called the 5' RACE reads, giving one row per CDR3 protein. This table holds fewer than 650,000 distinct CDR3 sequences, less than 9% found once. The same data also contributed to another study, on yellow fever vaccine responses in identical twins.

Sequencing was done on a sample of PBMCs. The receptors were sampled from a woman aged 18-29 years in good health.

The table lists this clonotype with a few counts. V usage is TRBV7-9 and J usage is TRBJ2-1; 9 nucleotides match TRBD2. After removal of 2 bases from V and 6 bases from J, the junction contained 8 bases not matched to a gene. Germline V gene sequence: CDR1 SEHNR, CDR2 FQNEAQ (reference sequence). The CDR3 totals 16 residues. The CDR3 bases are TGTGCCAGCAGCTTATACGGTGTAGCGGGAGTCAATGAGCAGTTCTTC. Its translation is CASSLYGVAGVNEQFF. Variable domain in full (rest from reference TRBV7-9 and TRBJ2-1): DTGVSQNPRHKITKRGQNVTFRCDPISEHNRLYWYRQTLGQGPEFLTYFQNEAQLEKSRLLSDRFSAERPKGSFSTLEIQRTEQGDSAMYLCASSLYGVAGVNEQFFGPGTRLTVL.

The genes are TRBV11-2 and TRBJ1-2; no reliable D call. CDR3 length: 15 amino acids. Per the germline V gene, CDR1 is SGHAT and CDR2 is FQNNGV. The ends were cut back, 2 bases at V and 0 bases at J, with 10 bases in the middle. The CDR3 reads CASSLISTSNYGYTF. CDR3 coding DNA: TGTGCCAGCAGCTTAATTTCAACGTCTAACTATGGCTACACCTTC. Full variable domain (missing parts from reference TRBV11-2 and TRBJ1-2): EAGVAQSPRYKIIEKRQSVAFWCNPISGHATLYWYQQILGQGPKLLIQFQNNGVVDDSQLPKDRFSAERLKGVDSTLKIQPAKLEDSAVYLCASSLISTSNYGYTFGSGTRLTVV.

A few counts support this clonotype. This chain uses TRBV5-8 with TRBJ2-7; 10 nucleotides agree with TRBD2. The CDR3 spans 16 residues. The V gene's germline CDR1 is SGHTS and CDR2 YDEGEE. V lost 0 bases, J lost 0 bases, and 3 bases stayed unmatched. CDR3 coding DNA: TGTGCCAGCAGCTTGGAACTAGCGGGGCTCTCCTACGAGCAGTACTTC. Translated: CASSLELAGLSYEQYF.

This clonotype was observed a handful of times. The chain has TRBV7-9 and TRBJ2-7; 7 bases map to TRBD1. The CDR3 consists of 14 residues. Trimming removed 5 bases from V and 3 bases from J; junction bases left unmatched: 7. The germline V gene encodes CDR1 SEHNR and CDR2 FQNEAQ (reference sequence). CDR3 sequence: CASSPGGSFYEQYF. CDR3 DNA: TGTGCCAGCAGCCCAGGGGGTAGTTTCTACGAGCAGTACTTC.

This sequence joins TRBV20-1 and TRBJ2-7; 7 nucleotides agree with TRBD1. The V gene's germline CDR1 is DFQATT and CDR2 SNEGSKA (reference sequence). This CDR3 has 13 residues. V shed 6 bases and J 3 bases; nucleotides not matched to a gene: 8. In nucleotides, the CDR3 is TGCAGTGCCAGACAGGGTCCCAACTACGAGCAGTACGTC. The encoded protein is CSARQGPNYEQYV.

The chain links TRBV7-8 to TRBJ2-7; D not resolved. The CDR3 contains 11 residues. Per germline, CDR1 SGHVS and CDR2 FQNEAQ. The germline V and J ends were trimmed by 5 bases and 7 bases, with 9 bases remaining between them. The CDR3 here is CASSHLVEQYF. The DNA for the CDR3 is TGTGCCAGCAGCCACCTAGTAGAGCAGTACTTC.

This clonotype was counted a few times. The chain employs TRBV4-2 and TRBJ2-3; 8 positions agree with TRBD2. CDR1 LGHNA and CDR2 YNFKEQ come from the germline V gene. The V segment lost 5 bases and the J segment 4 bases; nucleotides outside the gene matches: 5. This CDR3 is built from 14 residues. The CDR3 region is CASSNRGGADTQYF. The CDR3, as DNA: TGTGCCAGCAGCAATCGGGGGGGGGCAGATACGCAGTATTTT.

This chain connects TRBV7-9 to TRBJ2-7, with 10 bases that match TRBD1. Germline V lookup: CDR1 SEHNR, CDR2 FQNEAQ (reference sequence). With V trimmed by 5 bases and J by 2 bases, 9 bases remained unmatched. The CDR3 runs to 16 residues. The CDR3 nucleotides are TGTGCCAGCAGCCCCCAGCCCGGGACAGGGGCCTACGAGCAGTACGTC. Its protein product is CASSPQPGTGAYEQYV.

This clonotype was seen only a few times. The CDR3 here is CATSRRVGRETQYF. The CDR3 nucleotides read TGTGCCACCAGCAGACGGGTGGGAAGGGAGACCCAGTACTTC. This chain uses TRBV15 with TRBJ2-5; D remains unclear. Per the germline V gene, CDR1 is LNHNV and CDR2 is YYDKDF (reference sequence). Trimming took 2 bases from V and 5 from J, leaving 12 bases between them. The CDR3 loop spans 14 amino acids.

A few counts support this clonotype. CDR3 DNA sequence: TGCAGTGCCTCAGGACTAGCGGGAGGGGACTCCTACGAGCAGTACTTC. Protein: CSASGLAGGDSYEQYF. This chain joins TRBV20-1 and TRBJ2-7; 15 positions agree with TRBD2. Trimming at V came to 6 bases and at J to 0 bases, leaving 6 bases not matched to a gene. The CDR3 runs to 16 residues. The germline gives CDR1 DFQATT, CDR2 SNEGSKA (reference sequence).

The rearrangement joins TRBV6-2 or TRBV6-3 to TRBJ2-5, with a weak D call TRBD1 (5 bases). This CDR3 is 15 amino acids long. The germline CDR1 and CDR2 sequences are MNHEY and SVGEGT. Between the trimmed V and J ends, which lost 4 bases and 1 base, there was a span of 13 bases. In DNA, the CDR3 is TGTGCCAGCAGTTTTAGGGGCGCAAGCCAAGAGACCCAGTACTTC. This sequence encodes CASSFRGASQETQYF.

The chain has TRBV27 and TRBJ2-6; tentative D call: TRBD1 (6 bases). The V gene lost 5 bases and the J gene lost 0 bases, with 20 bases spanning the gap. The germline V gene encodes CDR1 MNHEY and CDR2 SMNVEV (reference sequence). The CDR3 loop spans 19 amino acids. CDR3 sequence: CASSLFTGTTFSGANVLTF. As DNA, the CDR3 is TGTGCCAGCAGTCTCTTTACCGGGACAACCTTCTCTGGGGCCAACGTCCTGACTTTC.

This clonotype came up many times. This chain uses TRBV12-3 or TRBV12-4 with TRBJ1-5; D unclear. This CDR3 contains 16 residues. V lost 6 bases to trimming and J lost 1 base, with 16 bases between them. The CDR3 nucleotides are TGTGCCAGCAGCGTCCTTCACGGCGAGAGCAATCAGCCCCAGCATTTT. This codes for CASSVLHGESNQPQHF.

Only a few counts were recorded for this clonotype. The chain has TRBV11-2 and TRBJ2-5, with D perhaps matching TRBD2 (6 bases). Trimming cost V 2 bases and J 5 bases, with 9 bases left between them. This CDR3 region has 13 residues. Germline lookup yields CDR1 SGHAT and CDR2 FQNNGV. The CDR3 protein is CASSLRSGETQYF. In DNA form, the CDR3 reads TGTGCCAGCAGCTTAAGGAGCGGGGAGACCCAGTACTTC.

CDR3 bases: TGTGCCAGCCAGCAACCGGGGGGAAATAGGGCCAATGAGCAGTTCTTC. Translation gives CASQQPGGNRANEQFF. The V call is TRBV14, the J call TRBJ2-1, with 7 bases that match TRBD2. V lost 8 bases to trimming and J lost 6 bases; unmatched junction nucleotides: 16. Germline CDR1 and CDR2: SGHDN and FVKESK. The CDR3 consists of 16 residues.

This chain links TRBV7-2 with TRBJ2-1, with TRBD1 matching over 9 bases. V was pared by 1 base and J by 6 bases, with 1 base of the junction left unmatched. Germline CDR1 is SGHTA and CDR2 is FQGNSA. The CDR3 totals 14 residues. Written as DNA, the CDR3 is TGTGCCAGCAGCTTAGGACAGGGGGTCAATGAGCAGTTCTTC. As protein: CASSLGQGVNEQFF. The full variable domain, with the rest looked up from reference TRBV7-2 and TRBJ2-1, is GAGVSQSPSNKVTEKGKDVELRCDPISGHTALYWYRQSLGQGLEFLIYFQGNSAPDKSGLPSDRFSAERTGGSVSTLTIQRTQQEDSAVYLCASSLGQGVNEQFFGPGTRLTVL.